Detailed here is one T cell receptor beta chain. Its antigen specificity is not known. No base quality information exists; no much larger clone differs at one position. The data are from a study of beta chain features in type 1 diabetes (dated by TCRdb to the late 2010s). Regarding the study in general: Mean age, gender distribution, total cell number and subset yield were not different between patients and healthy donors. Across all samples, approximately 100 million sorted cells were examined, and cell number per subset correlated strongly with RNA yield. In the study, recently diagnosed type 1 diabetes patients and matched healthy donors were compared on the TCRB repertoires of their sorted circulating CD4+ T cell subsets. Regulatory and stem cell-like memory subsets were isolated from only 8 patients and about eight healthy donors, whereas naive and central memory subsets came from all 28 donors.

All of the isolated RNA was reverse transcribed with the High Capacity cDNA Reverse Transcription Kit, so expressed TCRB transcripts were sequenced. Deep immunoSEQ sequencing was performed on naive, central memory and regulatory T cell samples, with an average of about 3.6 million total reads per sample. Sorted cells were lysed in RLT buffer, and RNA was extracted using DNase-treated RNeasy Micro or Mini kits according to cell number. Each cell subset was processed on its own to prevent cross-contamination, while patient and healthy donor samples were processed together. TCRB sequences were amplified from cDNA with the immunoSEQ multiplex PCR, producing 87-bp fragments spanning the CDR3 region. Amplicons were sequenced on the Illumina HiSeq platform. In the original analysis: Synthetic template baselines were used to correct PCR bias computationally, reads within Hamming distance 2 were collapsed together, and singletons that could not be merged were discarded. Reads were aligned against IMGT to assign V, D and J genes, CDR3 length and insertions or deletions at six rearrangement sites. Within each subset, clonotype counts were normalized to sorted cell number, after which true diversity and Gini coefficients were computed with the tcR R package. Repertoire sharing was quantified using the overlap coefficient calculated on TCRB nucleotide sequences. Out-of-frame TCRB sequences from naive cells were analyzed to stand in for the pre-selection repertoire. This immuneACCESS table, as held by TCRdb, lists in-frame sequences with V and J called but not all clones. Of the missing ones, under half trace to an unresolved V gene in checked studies; the others have no known cause. V and J calls plus clone size are reproduced from that table; the DNA served to infer D and trimming. The sample records under 300,000 clones, over 11% of which are singletons. Roughly 0.019% of the sample rests with the top ten.

What the work shows at the level of the full study, not this receptor alone: Naive, central memory and regulatory TCRB repertoires appeared to be more similar among patients than among healthy donors. Shorter templates might have been favored by PCR, but patient and control samples were amplified and corrected together, so both groups would have been affected equally by any skew. HLA sub-analyses involved small numbers of individuals, so any influence of HLA type on TCRB rearrangement remained unresolved. In all four CD4+ subsets, TCRB CDR3 length was moderately but significantly shorter in type 1 diabetes patients. Sequencing cDNA rather than genomic DNA could over-represent highly expressing activated cells, although activation and CD3 levels did not differ between groups. Patients with type 1 diabetes made fewer insertions and deleted more nucleotides at VDJ recombination sites, implying thymic rearrangement abnormalities.

A single peripheral blood draw of about 116 mL on average was collected from each donor into heparinised tubes. Using a panel that included CD45RO, CCR7, CD25, CD127, CD95 and CD27, naive, central memory, regulatory and stem cell-like memory CD4+ T cells were sorted on a BD FACSAria II. Purity was above 95% for every sorted population. Right away, PBMCs were isolated by Lymphoprep density gradient centrifugation and were stained directly, with no culture step. So that batch effects would be minimized, each experiment stained and sorted samples in pairs, pairing one healthy donor with one patient. After removal of 5 bases from V and 3 bases from J, the junction retains 3 bases not matched to a gene. CDR1 and CDR2 (SGHNT, YENEEA) derive from the germline V gene. The CDR3 sequence holds 15 residues, the cysteine and phenylalanine included. The CDR3 DNA has 45 bases and is translated from base 1.

The sample comprised naive CD4+ T cells from blood. The sample's cell subset or site, from its label and the paper: true naive CD4+ T cells. This clonotype originated in a man aged 25 to 40 with type 1 diabetes. This chain joins TRBV11-3 to TRBJ1-6; TRBD1 lines up with 8 middle nucleotides. The bases read TGTGCCAGCAGCATCGGGACAGGCTATAATTCACCCCTCCACTTT. Translation gives CASSIGTGYNSPLHF.